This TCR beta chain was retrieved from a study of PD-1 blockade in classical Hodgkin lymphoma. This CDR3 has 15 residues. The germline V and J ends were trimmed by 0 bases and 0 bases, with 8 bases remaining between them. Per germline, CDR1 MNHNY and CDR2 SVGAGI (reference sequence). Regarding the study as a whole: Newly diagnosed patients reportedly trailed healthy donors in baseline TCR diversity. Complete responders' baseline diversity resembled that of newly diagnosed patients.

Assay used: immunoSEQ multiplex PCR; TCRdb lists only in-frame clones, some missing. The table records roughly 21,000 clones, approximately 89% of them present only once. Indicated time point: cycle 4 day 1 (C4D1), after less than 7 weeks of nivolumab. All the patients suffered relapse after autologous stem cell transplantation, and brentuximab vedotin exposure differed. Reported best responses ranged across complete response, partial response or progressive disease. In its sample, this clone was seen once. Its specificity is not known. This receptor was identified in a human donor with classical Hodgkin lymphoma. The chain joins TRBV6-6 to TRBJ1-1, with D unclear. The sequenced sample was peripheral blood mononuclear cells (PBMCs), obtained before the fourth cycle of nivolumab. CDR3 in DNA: TGTGCCAGCAGTTACTCAAATACCCTGAACACTGAAGCTTTCTTT. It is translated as CASSYSNTLNTEAFF.